A single sample gave rise to the 8 T cell receptor beta chains below, sequenced in a study of T cells in Graves' hyperthyroidism and ophthalmopathy. RNA transcripts provided the source from which TCR beta CDR3 regions were amplified. With the HTBI primer set, the TCR CDR3 went through a first round of RT-PCR. TCRdb passed the multiplex PCR reads through MiXCR, listing each CDR3 protein once. Among about 560,000 distinct CDR3 sequences listed, approximately 15% were seen once. The sequenced sample was blood. Receptor source: a woman between 18 and 29 years old with Graves' hyperthyroidism.

This chain joins TRBV27 and TRBJ2-7; D remains unclear. The CDR3 loop spans 15 amino acids. Trimming left V 0 bases short and J 6 bases short, with 15 bases between. The V gene's germline CDR1 is MNHEY and CDR2 SMNVEV (reference sequence). The CDR3 loop reads CASSLSGLSPGEQYF. The CDR3 bases are TGTGCCAGCAGTTTATCCGGTCTCTCCCCAGGCGAGCAGTACTTC.

This clonotype came up many times. CDR3 nucleotides: TGTGCCAGCAGCAGAGGACAGGGGGCGGATGGCTACACCTTC. This sequence encodes CASSRGQGADGYTF. The chain uses TRBV7-2 and TRBJ1-2; 11 positions match TRBD1. Germline V lookup: CDR1 SGHTA, CDR2 FQGNSA. This CDR3 is built from 14 residues. With 5 bases clipped from V and 6 bases from J, the junction kept 5 bases outside the gene matches.

This clonotype was found many times. V gene TRBV28 combines with J gene TRBJ2-5, with 10 bases identical to TRBD2. V was pared by 3 bases and J by 9 bases, with 7 bases of the junction left unmatched. In germline, CDR1 is MDHEN, CDR2 SYDVKM. The CDR3 is 14 residues long. DNA of the CDR3: TGTGCCAGCAGTTTCCGGGGAGCGGGAGGGGCCCAGTACTTC. This encodes CASSFRGAGGAQYF.

About this clonotype itself: A read error may account for a junction end that differs from germline. This chain links TRBV12-3 or TRBV12-4 with TRBJ2-1; TRBD2 agrees at 12 bases. The CDR3 contains 15 residues. The CDR3 bases are TGTACCAGCAGGGCACTAGCGGGGGGCTACAATGAGCAGTTCTTC. Encoded protein: CTSRALAGGYNEQFF.

The rearrangement links TRBV10-3 to TRBJ1-1; tentatively, D is TRBD1 (5 bases). This CDR3 is built from 15 residues. Per germline, CDR1 ENHRY and CDR2 SYGVKD. The germline V and J ends were trimmed by 3 bases and 1 base, with 12 bases remaining between them. In DNA, the CDR3 is TGTGCCATCAGTGATTTAATGGGGCCGAACACTGAAGCTTTCTTT. Translation gives CAISDLMGPNTEAFF.

This clonotype appeared many times. CDR3 sequence (DNA): TGTGCCAGCAGCTCCACTTCCTACAATGAGCAGTTCTTC. Translation gives CASSSTSYNEQFF. V gene TRBV7-9 combines with J gene TRBJ2-1; no firm D call. Per germline, CDR1 SEHNR and CDR2 FQNEAQ (reference sequence). The CDR3 is 13 residues long. V dropped 4 bases and J dropped 1 base, with 5 bases sitting between them.

The chain uses TRBV28 and TRBJ2-3; D call uncertain. This CDR3 is 14 amino acids long. The germline V and J ends were trimmed by 6 bases and 0 bases, with 10 bases remaining between them. The germline V gene has CDR1 MDHEN and CDR2 SYDVKM. The CDR3 bases are TGTGCCAGCAGCCGGGCAACTAGCACAGATACGCAGTATTTT. Amino acids: CASSRATSTDTQYF.

The sample holds many counts of this clonotype. The rearrangement links TRBV6-5 to TRBJ2-2; D perhaps matches TRBD2 (5 bases). Germline CDR1 is MNHEY and CDR2 is SVGAGI. CDR3 size: 13 residues. V was pared by 9 bases and J by 4 bases, with 12 bases between. The CDR3 region has the DNA TGTGCCAGTACGAGGGTAGTCACCGGGGAGCTGTTTTTT. It is translated as CASTRVVTGELFF.